In this sample, the clone carrying this T cell receptor (beta chain) turned up a few times. The antigen is not known. This specimen comes from a study of beta chain features in type 1 diabetes. Study-level results: VDJ junctions in type 1 diabetes patients carried more deletions and fewer insertions. Patients' naive, central memory and regulatory TCRB repertoires appeared more alike than those of healthy donors. Small HLA sub-analyses could not settle whether HLA shapes TCRB rearrangement.

The V segment lost 1 base and the J segment 5 bases; nucleotides outside the gene matches: 9. Looked up from germline, CDR1 is SGHTA and CDR2 is FQGTGA. CDR3 length: 16 amino acids. Every isolated RNA sample was fully reverse transcribed, so sequencing captured expressed TCRB transcripts. About 3.7 million reads on average were seen across naive, central memory and regulatory T cell samples. Libraries were prepared by immunoSEQ multiplex PCR; TCRdb keeps only in-frame clonotypes and omits some of them. The table records some 150,000 clones, 8.5% to 12% of them present only once. The chain recombines TRBV7-3 with TRBJ2-5; the match to TRBD2 covers 8 bases. The TCR originated in a man younger than 30 in good health. Sequencing was done on a sample of naive CD4+ T cells from blood. The CDR3 loop reads CASSLRGLARGETQYF. Here the CDR3 DNA reads TGTGCCAGCAGCTTAAGAGGACTAGCTCGAGGGGAGACCCAGTACTTC. Drawing the rest from reference TRBV7-3 and TRBJ2-5, the complete variable domain is GAGVSQTPSNKVTEKGKYVELRCDPISGHTALYWYRQSLGQGPEFLIYFQGTGAADDSGLPNDRFFAVRPEGSVSTLKIQRTERGDSAVYLCASSLRGLARGETQYFGPGTRLLVL.